The clone carrying this TCR beta chain was counted only a few times. Its specificity is not known. Clones were read by immunoSEQ multiplex PCR, and TCRdb kept only the in-frame ones, dropping some. The sample has 60,000 to 75,000 clones; approximately 86% are singletons. Time point in this sample: week 35, safety follow-up. Topical imiquimod was applied with each vaccine dose, which held 300 ug of mutant IDH1 20-mer peptide. The sample is drawn from a study of a mutant IDH1 vaccine in newly diagnosed glioma. The sequence was collected from a young man with glioma. This material consisted of PBMCs, taken from a glioma patient whose treatment included an IDH1 peptide vaccine.

The CDR3 spells CASSRGQGEGSQPQHF. The CDR3 DNA follows: TGCGCCAGCAGCCGAGGACAGGGGGAAGGTAGCCAGCCCCAGCATTTT. V is TRBV4-1 and J is TRBJ1-5; TRBD1 matches 10 bases. Germline CDR1 is MGHRA and CDR2 is YSYEKL. This CDR3 comprises 16 residues. The ends lost 4 bases at V and 7 bases at J; junction bases unmatched: 10.